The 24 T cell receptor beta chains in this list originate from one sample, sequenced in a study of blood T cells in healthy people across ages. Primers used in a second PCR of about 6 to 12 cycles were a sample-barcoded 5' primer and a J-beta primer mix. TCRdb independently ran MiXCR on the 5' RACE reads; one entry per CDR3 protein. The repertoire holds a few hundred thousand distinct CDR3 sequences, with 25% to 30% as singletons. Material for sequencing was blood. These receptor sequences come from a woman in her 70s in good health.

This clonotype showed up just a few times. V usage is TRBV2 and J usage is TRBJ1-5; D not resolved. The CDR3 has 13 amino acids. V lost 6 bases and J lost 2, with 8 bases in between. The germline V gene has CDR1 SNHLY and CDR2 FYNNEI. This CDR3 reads CASRPEGNQPQHF. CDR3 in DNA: TGTGCCAGCAGACCAGAGGGCAATCAGCCCCAGCATTTT.

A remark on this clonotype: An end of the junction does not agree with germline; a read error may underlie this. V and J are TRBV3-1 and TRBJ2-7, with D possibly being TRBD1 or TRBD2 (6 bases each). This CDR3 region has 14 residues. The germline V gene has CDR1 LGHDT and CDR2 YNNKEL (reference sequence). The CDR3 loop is CASSQRDGGREVNF. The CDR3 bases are TGTGCCAGCAGCCAACGAGATGGGGGCAGGGAGGTTAACTTC.

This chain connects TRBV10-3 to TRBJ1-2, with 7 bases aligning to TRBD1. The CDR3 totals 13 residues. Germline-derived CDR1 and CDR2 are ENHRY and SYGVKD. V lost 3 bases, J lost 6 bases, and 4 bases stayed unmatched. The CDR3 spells CAISEDREDGYTF. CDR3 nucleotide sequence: TGTGCCATCAGTGAAGACAGGGAGGATGGCTACACCTTC.

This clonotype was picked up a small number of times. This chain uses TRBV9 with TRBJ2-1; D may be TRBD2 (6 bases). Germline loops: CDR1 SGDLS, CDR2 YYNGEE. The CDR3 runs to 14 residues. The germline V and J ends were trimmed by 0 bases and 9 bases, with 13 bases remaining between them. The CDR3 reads CASSVAPGEVEQFF. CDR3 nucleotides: TGTGCCAGCAGCGTAGCCCCTGGGGAGGTTGAGCAGTTCTTC.

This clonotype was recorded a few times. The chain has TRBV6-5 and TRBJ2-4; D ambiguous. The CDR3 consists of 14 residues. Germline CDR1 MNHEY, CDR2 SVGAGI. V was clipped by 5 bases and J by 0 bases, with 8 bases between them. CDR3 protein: CASSSLLAKNIQYF. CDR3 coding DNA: TGTGCCAGCAGTAGCCTACTAGCCAAAAACATTCAGTACTTC.

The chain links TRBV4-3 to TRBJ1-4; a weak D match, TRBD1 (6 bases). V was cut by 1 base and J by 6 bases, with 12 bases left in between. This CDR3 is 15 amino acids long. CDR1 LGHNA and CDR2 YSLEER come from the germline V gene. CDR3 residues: CASSQAHREHEKLFF. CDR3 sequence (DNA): TGCGCCAGCAGCCAAGCCCACAGGGAACATGAAAAACTGTTTTTT.

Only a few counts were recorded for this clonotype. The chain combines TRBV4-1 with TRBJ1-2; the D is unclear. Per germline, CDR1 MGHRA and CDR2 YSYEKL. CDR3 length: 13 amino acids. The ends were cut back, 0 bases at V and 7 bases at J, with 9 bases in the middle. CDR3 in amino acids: CASSQDYTGGYTF. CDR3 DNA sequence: TGCGCCAGCAGCCAAGATTATACGGGTGGCTACACCTTC.

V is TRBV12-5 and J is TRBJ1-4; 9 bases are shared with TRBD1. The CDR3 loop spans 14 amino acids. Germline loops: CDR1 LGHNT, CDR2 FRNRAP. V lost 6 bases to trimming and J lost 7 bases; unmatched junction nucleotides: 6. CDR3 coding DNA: TGTGCTAGTGGCCCCGGGACAGGGCGTGAAAAACTGTTTTTT. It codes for CASGPGTGREKLFF.

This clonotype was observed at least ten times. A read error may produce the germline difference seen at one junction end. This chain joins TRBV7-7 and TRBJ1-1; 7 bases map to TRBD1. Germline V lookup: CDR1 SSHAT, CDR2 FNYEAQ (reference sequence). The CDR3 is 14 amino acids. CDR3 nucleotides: TGTGCTAGCAGCCAGACAGGGATTTTCACTGAAGCTTTCTTT. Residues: CASSQTGIFTEAFF.

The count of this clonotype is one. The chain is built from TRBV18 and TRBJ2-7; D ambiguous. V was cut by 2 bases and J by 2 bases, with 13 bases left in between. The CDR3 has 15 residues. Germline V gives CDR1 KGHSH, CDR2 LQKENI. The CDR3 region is CASSPTHLSPYEQYF. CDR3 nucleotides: TGTGCCAGCTCACCAACCCACCTATCCCCCTACGAGCAGTACTTC.

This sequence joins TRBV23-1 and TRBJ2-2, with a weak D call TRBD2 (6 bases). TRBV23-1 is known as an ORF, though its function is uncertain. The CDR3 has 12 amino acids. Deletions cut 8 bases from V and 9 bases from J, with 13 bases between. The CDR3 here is CASGGRSWELFF. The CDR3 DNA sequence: TGCGCCAGCGGAGGGAGGTCCTGGGAGCTGTTTTTT.

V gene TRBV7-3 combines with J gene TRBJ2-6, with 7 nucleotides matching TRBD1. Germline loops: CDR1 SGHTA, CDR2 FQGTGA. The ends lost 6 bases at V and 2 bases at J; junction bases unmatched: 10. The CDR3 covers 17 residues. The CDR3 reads CASSSFTGVAGANVLTF. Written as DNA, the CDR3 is TGTGCCAGCAGTTCCTTTACAGGGGTTGCTGGGGCCAACGTCCTGACTTTC.

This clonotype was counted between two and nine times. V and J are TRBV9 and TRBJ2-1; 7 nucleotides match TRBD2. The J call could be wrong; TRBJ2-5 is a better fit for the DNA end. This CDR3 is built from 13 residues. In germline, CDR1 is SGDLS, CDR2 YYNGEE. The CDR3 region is CASSVYSGETQYF. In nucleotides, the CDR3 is TGTGCCAGCAGCGTATATAGCGGGGAGACCCAGTACTTC.

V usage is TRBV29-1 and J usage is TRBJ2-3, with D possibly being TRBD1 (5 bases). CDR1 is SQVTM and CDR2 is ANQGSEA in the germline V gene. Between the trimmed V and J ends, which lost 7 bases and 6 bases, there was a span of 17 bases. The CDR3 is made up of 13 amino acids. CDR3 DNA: TGCAGCGCCTTGATGAAGGGGCTGGATACGCAGTATTTT. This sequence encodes CSALMKGLDTQYF.

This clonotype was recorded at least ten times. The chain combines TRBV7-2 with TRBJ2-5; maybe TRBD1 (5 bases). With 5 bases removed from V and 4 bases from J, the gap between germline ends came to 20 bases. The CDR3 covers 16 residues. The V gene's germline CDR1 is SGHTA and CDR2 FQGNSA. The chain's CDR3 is CASSRNSRAASETQYF. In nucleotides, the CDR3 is TGTGCCAGCAGCCGAAATTCCAGGGCCGCTTCAGAGACCCAGTACTTC.

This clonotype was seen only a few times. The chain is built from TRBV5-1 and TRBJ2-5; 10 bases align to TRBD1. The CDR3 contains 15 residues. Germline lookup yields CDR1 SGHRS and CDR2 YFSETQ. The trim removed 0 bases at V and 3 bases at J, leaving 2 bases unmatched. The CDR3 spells CASSLGGTGEETQYF. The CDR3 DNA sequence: TGCGCCAGCAGCTTGGGGGGGACAGGGGAAGAGACCCAGTACTTC.

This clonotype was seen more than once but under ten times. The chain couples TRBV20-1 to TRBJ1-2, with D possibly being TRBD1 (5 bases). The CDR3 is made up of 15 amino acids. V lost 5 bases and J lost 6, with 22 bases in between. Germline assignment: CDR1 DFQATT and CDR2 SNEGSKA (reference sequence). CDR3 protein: CSASTRGRGTDGYTF. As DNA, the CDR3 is TGCAGTGCTTCTACTCGCGGACGGGGGACGGATGGCTACACCTTC.

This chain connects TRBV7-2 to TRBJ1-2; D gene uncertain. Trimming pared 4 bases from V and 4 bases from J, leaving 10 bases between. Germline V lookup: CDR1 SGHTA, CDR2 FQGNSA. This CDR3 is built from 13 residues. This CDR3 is CASSSPGGYGYTF. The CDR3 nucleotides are TGTGCCAGCAGCTCCCCGGGCGGCTATGGCTACACCTTC.

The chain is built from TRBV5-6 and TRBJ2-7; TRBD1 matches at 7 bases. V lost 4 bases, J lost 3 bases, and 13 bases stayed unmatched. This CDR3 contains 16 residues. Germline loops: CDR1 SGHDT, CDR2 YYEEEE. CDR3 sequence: CASSTAPTGTVYEQYF. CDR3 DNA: TGTGCCAGCAGCACCGCACCTACCGGGACAGTCTACGAGCAGTACTTC.

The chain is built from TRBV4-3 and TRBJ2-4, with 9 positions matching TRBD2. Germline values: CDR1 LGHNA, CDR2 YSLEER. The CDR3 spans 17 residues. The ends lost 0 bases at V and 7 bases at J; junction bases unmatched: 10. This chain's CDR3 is CASSQEYGASGANIQYF. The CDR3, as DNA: TGCGCCAGCAGCCAAGAATACGGGGCTAGCGGGGCCAACATTCAGTACTTC.

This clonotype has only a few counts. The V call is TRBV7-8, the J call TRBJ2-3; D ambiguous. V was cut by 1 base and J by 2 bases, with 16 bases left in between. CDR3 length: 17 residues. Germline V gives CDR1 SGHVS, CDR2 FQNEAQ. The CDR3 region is CASSLGYSVGATDTQYF. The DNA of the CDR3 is TGTGCCAGCAGCTTAGGGTATAGTGTGGGTGCCACAGATACGCAGTATTTT.

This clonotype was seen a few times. The CDR3 sequence is CASSPRTGALSSGANVLTF. The CDR3 nucleotides are TGTGCCAGCAGCCCTCGGACAGGGGCTTTAAGCTCTGGGGCCAACGTCCTGACTTTC. The rearrangement links TRBV6-1 to TRBJ2-6, with TRBD1 matching 9 bases. The V segment lost 6 bases and the J segment 0 bases; nucleotides outside the gene matches: 12. The CDR3 contains 19 residues. Germline values: CDR1 MNHNS, CDR2 SASEGT.

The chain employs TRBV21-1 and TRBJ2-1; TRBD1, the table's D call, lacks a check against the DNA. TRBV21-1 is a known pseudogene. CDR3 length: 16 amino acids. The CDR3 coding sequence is TGTGCCAGCAGCAAAGTAGGGACAGGGGTCCACAATGAGCAGTTCTTC. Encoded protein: CASSKVGTGVHNEQFF.

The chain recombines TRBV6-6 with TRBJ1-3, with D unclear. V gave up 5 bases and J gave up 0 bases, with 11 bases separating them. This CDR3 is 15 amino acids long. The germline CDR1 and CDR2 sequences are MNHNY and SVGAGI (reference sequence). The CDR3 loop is CASSAGSHSGNTIYF. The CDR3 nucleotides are TGTGCCAGCAGTGCGGGCAGTCACTCTGGAAACACCATATATTTT.